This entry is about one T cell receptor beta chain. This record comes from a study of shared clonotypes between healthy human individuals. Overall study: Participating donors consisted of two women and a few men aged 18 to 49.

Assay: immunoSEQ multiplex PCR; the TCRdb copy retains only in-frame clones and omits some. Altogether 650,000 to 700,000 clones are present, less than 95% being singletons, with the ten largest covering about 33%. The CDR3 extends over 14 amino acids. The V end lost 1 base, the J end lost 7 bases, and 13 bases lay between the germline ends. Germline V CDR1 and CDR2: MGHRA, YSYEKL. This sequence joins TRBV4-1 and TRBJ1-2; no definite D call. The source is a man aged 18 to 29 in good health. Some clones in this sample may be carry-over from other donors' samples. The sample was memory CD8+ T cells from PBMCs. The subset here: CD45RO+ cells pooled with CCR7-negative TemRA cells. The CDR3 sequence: CASSQVRGNGGYTF. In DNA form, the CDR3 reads TGCGCCAGCAGCCAAGTGCGAGGGAACGGTGGCTACACCTTC.